This TCR beta chain was identified in a study of CD8 T cells in Susac syndrome. V shed 4 bases and J shed 3 bases, with 16 bases lying between them. CDR3 length: 15 residues. CDR1 and CDR2 (germline): LGHDT, YNNKEL (reference sequence). RNA totalling roughly 0.45 to 1 ug underwent reverse transcription with random hexamers. TCR beta CDR3 was amplified by immunoSEQ covering 54 Vbeta and 13 Jbeta. TCRdb analysed the immunoSEQ multiplex PCR reads with MiXCR anew, one entry per CDR3 protein. The sample lists 150,000 to 250,000 distinct CDR3 sequences, 90% to 95% occurring once. TEMRA cells were FACS-enriched, while CD8+ and CD4+ T cells were negatively isolated.

The TCR sequence derives from a human donor with multiple sclerosis. The sample comprised CD4+ T cells from PBMCs. V and J are TRBV3-1 and TRBJ2-7; weak D call: TRBD1 (6 bases). The CDR3 is CASSRRTALGYEQYF. CDR3 nucleotide sequence: TGTGCCAGCAGCCGTAGGACAGCTTTAGGCTACGAGCAGTACTTC.